This T cell receptor (beta chain) is drawn from a study of T cell responses to AZD1222 COVID-19 vaccine. General study results and limits: At study baseline, merely more than 5 AZD1222 recipients were seropositive. The study found Spike-specific TCR breadth and depth rose after two AZD1222 doses.

Trimming removed 6 bases at V and 1 base at J, with 19 bases between. This CDR3 has 16 residues. Germline-derived CDR1 and CDR2 are MNHEY and SVGEGT. Some clones are missing from TCRdb's copy, which holds only in-frame ones; the method was immunoSEQ multiplex PCR. The data hold approximately 150,000 clones, with 85% to 90% observed a single time. This clone showed up just a few times. Its antigen is unknown. Second-dose intervals of approximately 4 or approximately 12 weeks were pooled. The chain links TRBV6-2 or TRBV6-3 to TRBJ2-7, with D tentatively TRBD2 (6 bases). This clonotype originated in an adult who received the AZD1222 COVID-19 vaccine. Sequences were derived from peripheral blood, sampled 28 days after the second AZD1222 dose. As DNA, the CDR3 is TGTGCCAGCAGCCCCTATCGCGGGGTCCTGTCCTACGAGCAGTACTTC. Translating it yields CASSPYRGVLSYEQYF.